This is a list of T cell receptor beta chains from one sample in a study of lymphopenia after photon versus proton radiotherapy. The data were produced by immunoSEQ multiplex PCR, yet TCRdb's version contains in-frame clones alone and is incomplete. The table records 25,000 or so clones, around 85% of them present only once. The specimen was peripheral blood, collected from a patient treated with photon-based radiotherapy. The receptors derive from a man younger than 45 with gastric cancer. CDR3s include the opening cysteine and the closing phenylalanine or tryptophan. The D gene is left open where the match is weak. A clone size is listed for some rows: how often the clone was seen (once, few, many), or a class if it is expanded.

D gene: -
V gene: TRBV19
clone size: -
J gene: TRBJ1-1
CDR3 DNA: TGTGCCAGTAGTATTATGGGGATGAACACTGAAGCTTTCTTT
CDR3 protein: CASSIMGMNTEAFF

D gene: -
V gene: TRBV18
clone size: -
J gene: TRBJ1-2
CDR3 DNA: TGTGCCAGCTCACCAAGGGCTAGGGACTATGGCTACACCTTC
CDR3 protein: CASSPRARDYGYTF

D gene: -
V gene: TRBV4-1
clone size: -
J gene: TRBJ2-7
CDR3 DNA: TGCGCCAGCAGCCAAGGTGGAGCGGAGGCTTTCTTTTACGAGCAGTACTTC
CDR3 protein: CASSQGGAEAFFYEQYF

D gene: TRBD1
V gene: TRBV9
clone size: -
J gene: TRBJ2-7
CDR3 DNA: TGTGCCAGCAGCGTTAAAGGGACAGGAACGAGTTTCGAGGAGCAGTACTTC
CDR3 protein: CASSVKGTGTSFEEQYF

D gene: TRBD2
V gene: TRBV6-1
clone size: -
J gene: TRBJ2-7
CDR3 DNA: TGTGCCAGCAGTCCTTGGACTAGCTACGAGCAGTACTTC
CDR3 protein: CASSPWTSYEQYF

D gene: TRBD2
V gene: TRBV13
clone size: -
J gene: TRBJ2-2
CDR3 DNA: TGTGCCAGCAGCTTTGGGGGAGGGCCGAACGGGGAGCTGTTTTTT
CDR3 protein: CASSFGGGPNGELFF

D gene: -
V gene: TRBV2
clone size: -
J gene: TRBJ1-1
CDR3 DNA: TGTGCCATTTCGACATCGAACACTGAAGCTTTCTTT
CDR3 protein: CAISTSNTEAFF

D gene: TRBD1
V gene: TRBV7-8
clone size: -
J gene: TRBJ2-7
CDR3 DNA: TGTGCCAGCAGCAAGGACAGGGGAGCGGTTGGGGTTTACGAGCAGTACTTC
CDR3 protein: CASSKDRGAVGVYEQYF

D gene: TRBD2
V gene: TRBV18
clone size: once
J gene: TRBJ2-1
CDR3 DNA: TGTGCCAGCTCTCCCGGACTAGCGGGGGACAATGAGCAGTTCTTC
CDR3 protein: CASSPGLAGDNEQFF

D gene: TRBD2
V gene: TRBV5-1
clone size: -
J gene: TRBJ2-5
CDR3 DNA: TGCGCCAGCAGGCTAGCGGGGTCCAACCAAGAGACCCAGTACTTC
CDR3 protein: CASRLAGSNQETQYF

D gene: -
V gene: TRBV7-2
clone size: -
J gene: TRBJ1-1
CDR3 DNA: TGTGCCACCCAGAAGTTTCAGAACACTGAAGCTTTCTTT
CDR3 protein: CATQKFQNTEAFF